The rows below give T cell receptor beta chains drawn from one sample of a study of blood T cell repertoires in COVID-19. Produced via immunoSEQ multiplex PCR; TCRdb's table is partial and in-frame only. The repertoire includes 200,000 to 300,000 clones, 75% to 85% of them detected once, and less than 6.5% sits in the top ten. The sequencing sample was made of peripheral blood. Every receptor here comes from a man aged 50 or older with COVID-19, enrolled during active disease. Both conserved end residues are part of each CDR3. Fields, in order: V gene, D gene, J gene, clone size, CDR3 DNA, CDR3 protein. The D gene is left open where the match is weak. Size values are once, few and many counts, or a class for expanded clones, and some rows have none.

TRBV19,TRBD2,TRBJ2-1,NA,TGTGCCAGTAGTGCCTCCGGGACTAGCGGCTACAATGAGCAGTTCTTC,CASSASGTSGYNEQFF
TRBV6-1,NA,TRBJ2-2,NA,TGTGCCAGCAGTGCCGGCAGGGCGATTAACACCGGGGAGCTGTTTTTT,CASSAGRAINTGELFF
TRBV28,TRBD1,TRBJ2-7,NA,TGTGCCAGCAGTCCAGCCTGGGGACAGGGAACCTACGAGCAGTACTTC,CASSPAWGQGTYEQYF
TRBV28,TRBD1,TRBJ2-2,NA,TGTGCCAGCAGTTTAACGGGGACAGGGTATTACTTGGCGGCCGGGGAGCTGTTTTTT,CASSLTGTGYYLAAGELFF
TRBV3-1/TRBV3-2,TRBD1,TRBJ1-3,NA,TGTGCCAGCAGCCATCTCTGGGACAGGGGTGGAAACACCATATATTTT,CASSHLWDRGGNTIYF
TRBV10-3,NA,TRBJ2-5,once,TGTGCCATCAGCGGAGGCGAGACCCAGTACTTC,CAISGGETQYF
TRBV19,NA,TRBJ1-1,NA,TGTGCCAGTAGTACTCAGGGTACTGAAGCTTTCTTT,CASSTQGTEAFF
TRBV6-5,NA,TRBJ1-3,NA,TGTGCCAGCACGCCCGAGAGGAGCTCTGGAAACACCATATATTTT,CASTPERSSGNTIYF
TRBV11-1,NA,TRBJ1-6,once,TGTGCCAGCAGCTCCCGGGTCCTCAATTCACCCCTCCACTTT,CASSSRVLNSPLHF
TRBV7-9,TRBD2,TRBJ2-6,once,TGTGCCAGCAGCGGGGCGGGGAGGGACTCTGGGGCCAACGTCCTGACTTTC,CASSGAGRDSGANVLTF
TRBV7-9,TRBD1,TRBJ2-7,NA,TGTGCCAGCAGCTCGGGACAGCCTGGAGAGCAGTACTTC,CASSSGQPGEQYF